Below, 24 T cell receptor beta chains from the same sample are listed, as sequenced in a study of cytomegalovirus exposure and HLA in healthy donors. It was with 60 Vbeta and 13 Jbeta primers that the PCR ran. Here immunoSEQ multiplex PCR was the method, and the copy in TCRdb shows in-frame clones only, minus some. The table lists roughly 80,000 clones, just over 75% of them singletons. Sequenced material: PBMCs. Receptors were obtained from a man over 45 in good health and CMV-seropositive.

This chain joins TRBV7-2 and TRBJ2-1, with TRBD2 identical over 10 bases. The CDR3 is 15 amino acids. Germline V CDR1 and CDR2: SGHTA, FQGNSA. With 2 bases clipped from V and 5 bases from J, the junction kept 3 bases outside the gene matches. The CDR3 coding sequence is TGTGCCAGCAGCTTACTAGCGGGAGTTAACAATGAGCAGTTCTTC. It encodes CASSLLAGVNNEQFF.

This rearrangement joins TRBV27 to TRBJ1-1; 7 bases are a match to TRBD1. Germline values: CDR1 MNHEY, CDR2 SMNVEV (reference sequence). CDR3 length: 14 residues. After removal of 5 bases from V and 5 bases from J, the junction contained 8 bases not matched to a gene. The CDR3, as DNA: TGTGCCAGCAGTACCTACAGGGGTCGGACTGAAGCTTTCTTT. This encodes CASSTYRGRTEAFF.

The V call is TRBV27, the J call TRBJ1-4, with 7 bases lining up with TRBD1. The V gene end was trimmed by 6 bases and the J gene end by 6 bases; junction bases not matched to a gene: 4. The CDR3 runs to 13 residues. Germline CDR1 reads MNHEY; CDR2 reads SMNVEV (reference sequence). The CDR3 DNA reads TGTGCCAGCAGGTCCGGGACAGATGAAAAACTGTTTTTT. Translating gives CASRSGTDEKLFF.

The rearrangement links TRBV5-6 to TRBJ1-5, with a weak D call TRBD1 (6 bases). CDR3 length: 17 residues. CDR1 and CDR2 from the germline V gene are SGHDT and YYEEEE. V was trimmed by 1 base and J by 1 base, leaving 15 bases between them. CDR3 nucleotide sequence: TGTGCCAGCAGCTTGTATGGGGGCGAGTGGAGCAATCAGCCCCAGCATTTT. This translates into CASSLYGGEWSNQPQHF.

This chain joins TRBV7-9 and TRBJ2-5; D remains unclear. The J call may be faulty, since TRBJ2-7 better matches the DNA end. CDR1 SEHNR and CDR2 FQNEAQ come from the germline V gene (reference sequence). CDR3 length: 14 residues. CDR3 coding DNA: TGTGCCAGCAGCTTAGACTCCTTCTCCTACGAGCAGTACTTC. Translation gives CASSLDSFSYEQYF.

About this clone itself: The same CDR3 is also encoded by other DNA sequences in this sample. This sequence joins TRBV5-1 and TRBJ2-7, with D hard to call. The germline V and J ends were trimmed by 0 bases and 0 bases, with 4 bases remaining between them. This CDR3 spans 13 amino acids. Looked up from germline, CDR1 is SGHRS and CDR2 is YFSETQ. CDR3 bases: TGCGCCAGCAGCTTGGCGGGCTCCTACGAGCAGTACTTC. Translating gives CASSLAGSYEQYF.

CDR3 residues: CASSLLAGVQETQYF. Written as DNA, the CDR3 is TGCGCCAGCAGCTTGCTAGCGGGAGTCCAAGAGACCCAGTACTTC. This sequence joins TRBV5-1 and TRBJ2-5; 10 bases fit TRBD2. The CDR3 spans 15 residues. V was pared by 1 base and J by 1 base, with 1 base of the junction left unmatched. Germline assignment: CDR1 SGHRS and CDR2 YFSETQ.

This chain links TRBV7-9 with TRBJ2-1; the match to TRBD2 covers 12 bases. The ends lost 3 bases at V and 7 bases at J; junction bases unmatched: 4. The CDR3 totals 15 residues. Germline values: CDR1 SEHNR, CDR2 FQNEAQ (reference sequence). Here the CDR3 reads CASSFGLAGTNEQFF. In nucleotides, the CDR3 is TGTGCCAGCAGCTTCGGACTAGCGGGAACAAATGAGCAGTTCTTC.

The rearrangement links TRBV5-8 to TRBJ2-1; 9 nucleotides match TRBD1. The V segment lost 4 bases and the J segment 9 bases; nucleotides outside the gene matches: 17. Germline V gives CDR1 SGHTS, CDR2 YDEGEE. The CDR3 runs to 17 residues. The CDR3 here is CASSAFPGQGDEGEQFF. The CDR3 DNA sequence: TGTGCCAGCAGCGCATTTCCGGGACAGGGTGATGAGGGTGAGCAGTTCTTC.

This chain uses TRBV18 with TRBJ2-7; 7 nucleotides line up with TRBD2. Trimming removed 0 bases from V and 6 bases from J; junction bases left unmatched: 8. The CDR3 contains 15 residues. The germline V gene has CDR1 KGHSH and CDR2 LQKENI. CDR3 loop: CASSPPGLDFAEQYF. The CDR3 nucleotides read TGTGCCAGCTCACCACCAGGACTAGACTTCGCCGAGCAGTACTTC.

V is TRBV5-1 and J is TRBJ2-2; D might be TRBD2 (5 bases). The CDR3 runs 15 residues. The germline V and J ends were trimmed by 4 bases and 4 bases, with 14 bases remaining between them. Germline V gene sequence: CDR1 SGHRS, CDR2 YFSETQ. The CDR3 bases are TGCGCCAGCAGCCATTCTAGCCCCACCACCGGGGAGCTGTTTTTT. The encoded protein is CASSHSSPTTGELFF. Full variable domain (outside the CDR3, taken from reference TRBV5-1 and TRBJ2-2): KAGVTQTPRYLIKTRGQQVTLSCSPISGHRSVSWYQQTPGQGLQFLFEYFSETQRNKGNFPGRFSGRQFSNSRSEMNVSTLELGDSALYLCASSHSSPTTGELFFGEGSRLTVL.

As regards this clone: The junction departs from germline at one end; a sequencing error may be responsible. The chain links TRBV25-1 to TRBJ2-6, with D possibly matching TRBD1 (5 bases). The V gene's germline CDR1 is MGHDK and CDR2 SYGVNS. The CDR3 loop spans 16 amino acids. The CDR3 region is CASSEFMLTGANGLTF. DNA for the CDR3: TGTGCCAGCAGTGAATTCATGCTGACTGGGGCCAACGGCCTGACTTTC.

The chain couples TRBV21-1 to TRBJ2-5; the table's D gene call, TRBD1, was not cross checked with the DNA. TRBV21-1 is labeled a pseudogene. CDR3 length equals 13 residues. The CDR3: CASSPVCKETQYF. CDR3 DNA: TGTGCCAGCAGCCCAGTCTGTAAGGAGACCCAGTACTTC.

CDR3 protein: CASSSRRQVHGYTF. CDR3 bases: TGTGCCAGCAGTTCGAGACGACAGGTCCACGGCTACACCTTC. V gene TRBV27 combines with J gene TRBJ1-2; TRBD1 might be the D (6 bases). V dropped 4 bases and J dropped 8 bases, with 17 bases sitting between them. The CDR3 length is 14 residues. Germline loops: CDR1 MNHEY, CDR2 SMNVEV (reference sequence).

The rearrangement links TRBV20-1 to TRBJ1-2; maybe TRBD1 (5 bases). The V end lost 6 bases, the J end lost 4 bases, and 9 bases lay between the germline ends. Per germline, CDR1 DFQATT and CDR2 SNEGSKA (reference sequence). The CDR3 is 11 residues long. The CDR3 here is CSAMTAYGYTF. In DNA form, the CDR3 reads TGCAGTGCGATGACAGCCTATGGCTACACCTTC.

The V and J genes are TRBV25-1 and TRBJ2-2; the D gene is possibly TRBD2 (6 bases). Trimming stripped 9 bases from V and 1 base from J, with 9 bases between. This CDR3 has 13 residues. Germline CDR1 reads MGHDK; CDR2 reads SYGVNS. CDR3 loop: CASARENTGELFF. In nucleotides, the CDR3 is TGTGCCAGTGCGCGGGAGAACACCGGGGAGCTGTTTTTT.

The V call is TRBV5-1, the J call TRBJ2-3; D perhaps matches TRBD2 (6 bases). The CDR3 covers 15 residues. Germline CDR1 SGHRS, CDR2 YFSETQ. With 0 bases removed from V and 7 bases from J, the gap between germline ends came to 15 bases. This chain's CDR3 is CASSLEIAVSNTQYF. The CDR3 nucleotides read TGCGCCAGCAGCTTGGAGATAGCGGTCTCAAATACGCAGTATTTT.

The chain links TRBV7-6 to TRBJ2-1, with TRBD2 identical over 15 bases. Losses at the gene ends were 3 bases for V and 7 bases for J; bases not matched to a gene: 10. The germline gives CDR1 SGHVS, CDR2 FNYEAQ. The CDR3 length is 18 residues. The DNA of the CDR3 is TGTGCCAGCAGCTTGGGACTAGCGGGAGGTACGTCAAAAAATGAGCAGTTCTTC. Translating it yields CASSLGLAGGTSKNEQFF.

J is TRBJ2-4 and V is TRBV27, with a possible D match to TRBD1 (5 bases). Germline-derived CDR1 and CDR2 are MNHEY and SMNVEV (reference sequence). V was pared by 4 bases and J by 4 bases, with 20 bases between. The CDR3 is 17 residues long. This CDR3 reads CASSSTYLRAGKNIQYF. The CDR3 DNA is TGTGCCAGCAGTTCTACGTATCTCAGGGCCGGGAAAAACATTCAGTACTTC.

The V and J genes are TRBV6-1 and TRBJ1-5; D is undetermined. The CDR3 loop spans 14 amino acids. Trimming left V 2 bases short and J 5 bases short, with 10 bases between. The germline gives CDR1 MNHNS, CDR2 SASEGT. CDR3 sequence: CASSESGGHQPQHF. CDR3 DNA: TGTGCCAGCAGTGAAAGCGGAGGTCATCAGCCCCAGCATTTT.

This clone was seen a handful of times. J is TRBJ1-1 and V is TRBV2; perhaps TRBD1 as D (6 bases). V shed 8 bases and J shed 5 bases, with 12 bases lying between them. The CDR3 contains 12 residues. CDR1 SNHLY and CDR2 FYNNEI come from the germline V gene. The CDR3 region is CASLLQGTEAFF. The CDR3 DNA is TGTGCCAGCTTGCTACAGGGAACTGAAGCTTTCTTT. The full variable domain, rest sourced from reference TRBV2 and TRBJ1-1, is EPEVTQTPSHQVTQMGQEVILRCVPISNHLYFYWYRQILGQKVEFLVSFYNNEISEKSEIFDDQFSVERPDGSNFTLKIRSTKLEDSAMYFCASLLQGTEAFFGQGTRLTVV.

As to this clone: Mismatch with germline at one junction end may stem from a read error. The chain links TRBV7-9 to TRBJ1-4, with D uncertain. The V gene's germline CDR1 is SEHNR and CDR2 FQNEAQ (reference sequence). CDR3 length: 18 amino acids. This chain's CDR3 is CSSSPKALTRIDGEKLFF. As DNA, the CDR3 is TGTTCCAGCAGCCCCAAGGCTCTAACCAGGATTGACGGTGAAAAACTGTTTTTT.

This clone was counted a few times. The chain employs TRBV4-3 and TRBJ2-3, with 11 bases lining up with TRBD2. CDR3 length equals 18 residues. The trim removed 0 bases at V and 4 bases at J, leaving 9 bases unmatched. Germline CDR1 reads LGHNA; CDR2 reads YSLEER. CDR3 in DNA: TGCGCCAGCAGCCAAGATGTAGCGGGAGGGCCGGCGGCAGATACGCAGTATTTT. This translates into CASSQDVAGGPAADTQYF.

This clone was picked up one time. The rearrangement uses TRBV9 and TRBJ2-3; 7 positions match TRBD2. This CDR3 is built from 17 residues. V was clipped by 0 bases and J by 4 bases; unmatched bases: 11. Looked up from germline, CDR1 is SGDLS and CDR2 is YYNGEE. The DNA of the CDR3 is TGTGCCAGCAGCGTAGGAGAGCGGAGACTAGCCCCAGATACGCAGTATTTT. This codes for CASSVGERRLAPDTQYF.